This TCR beta chain was profiled in a study of T-cell memory formation after mild COVID-19. Looking at the study overall: Among the donors, TCR clusters were largely specific to each donor. Findings and caveats of the study: Day 15 to 85 contracting clones showed balanced CD4/CD8; day 15 to 37 expanders favored CD4+. The main location of contracting CD4+ clones was CM and EM, and that of contracting CD8+ clones was EMRA. Certain responding clones were present in pre-infection memory, suggesting participation of cross-reactive memory.

Via MiXCR, TCRdb re-called the 5' RACE reads, giving one row per CDR3 protein. The top ten hold roughly 21% of the sample, which has some 250,000 distinct CDR3 sequences, around a tenth seen once. This CDR3 has 13 residues. The V end lost 7 bases, the J end lost 1 base, and 11 bases lay between the germline ends. Per germline, CDR1 DFQATT and CDR2 SNEGSKA (reference sequence). For this clonotype: Its target is not known.

Material for sequencing was PBMCs or a T cell subset sorted from them (not recorded which). The chain employs TRBV20-1 and TRBJ1-5, with D maybe TRBD1 (5 bases). The receptor comes from a man between 18 and 35 years old who had mild COVID-19 (a few samples of this study predate the infection). Cell type and time point are not known. CDR3 bases: TGCAGTGGCTGGGACGGCAGCAATCAGCCCCAGCATTTT. Protein product: CSGWDGSNQPQHF.